The 14 T cell receptor beta chains presented below share a single source sample, sequenced in a study of T cell changes during pregnancy in multiple sclerosis. The table came from immunoSEQ multiplex PCR; TCRdb's copy has only in-frame clones and leaves some out. This table has roughly 38,000 clones, roughly 88% appearing once. Sequencing used CD4+ T cells from peripheral blood mononuclear cells, obtained before pregnancy. The source is a female donor with multiple sclerosis, enrolled in a pregnancy study.

V usage is TRBV5-6 and J usage is TRBJ1-1; no definite D call. The length of the CDR3 is 16 residues. Germline lookup yields CDR1 SGHDT and CDR2 YYEEEE. V lost 6 bases and J 0 bases, leaving 18 bases between the germline ends. The CDR3 spells CASILRGHRMNTEAFF. CDR3 coding DNA: TGTGCCAGCATTCTAAGAGGGCATCGTATGAACACTGAAGCTTTCTTT.

The DNA of the CDR3 is TGCAGCGTTTCGAATTTTGTAAATTTACTAGAGACCCAGTACTTC. It yields the protein CSVSNFVNLLETQYF. The rearrangement links TRBV29-1 to TRBJ2-5, with unresolved D. The CDR3 extends over 15 amino acids. Germline assignment: CDR1 SQVTM and CDR2 ANQGSEA. V lost 5 bases, J lost 4 bases, and 20 bases lay in between.

The chain is built from TRBV5-1 and TRBJ2-1, with 8 positions matching TRBD1. The CDR3 runs to 15 residues. After removal of 3 bases from V and 5 bases from J, the junction contained 7 bases not matched to a gene. In germline, CDR1 is SGHRS, CDR2 YFSETQ. The CDR3 region has the DNA TGCGCCAGCAGCTATAAACAGGGGGAGGACAATGAGCAGTTCTTC. Amino acid sequence: CASSYKQGEDNEQFF.

The chain links TRBV5-8 to TRBJ1-4; 10 bases agree with TRBD1. The germline V gene encodes CDR1 SGHTS and CDR2 YDEGEE. This CDR3 is built from 15 residues. Trimming at V came to 3 bases and at J to 6 bases, leaving 5 bases not matched to a gene. CDR3 region: CASSWPGQGYEKLFF. The CDR3 coding sequence is TGTGCCAGCAGCTGGCCGGGACAGGGGTATGAAAAACTGTTTTTT.

A single count supports this clone. The V and J genes are TRBV5-1 and TRBJ1-5; D is ambiguous. This CDR3 contains 15 residues. V lost 0 bases to trimming and J lost 0 bases, with 7 bases between them. The V gene's germline CDR1 is SGHRS and CDR2 YFSETQ. CDR3 sequence reads: CASSLDPLSNQPQHF. The CDR3 nucleotides are TGCGCCAGCAGCTTGGATCCCCTTAGCAATCAGCCCCAGCATTTT.

V usage is TRBV30 and J usage is TRBJ1-1; D ambiguous. Trimming stripped 5 bases from V and 1 base from J, with 11 bases between. Looked up from germline, CDR1 is GTSNPN and CDR2 is SVGIG (reference sequence). The CDR3 runs 13 residues. CDR3 DNA: TGTGCCTGGGGAAGGAGTAAGAACACTGAAGCTTTCTTT. It translates to CAWGRSKNTEAFF.

The V gene is TRBV28, the J gene TRBJ2-7; 8 bases map to TRBD1. The length of the CDR3 is 15 residues. The germline V gene has CDR1 MDHEN and CDR2 SYDVKM. The ends lost 2 bases at V and 5 bases at J; junction bases unmatched: 8. Written as DNA, the CDR3 is TGTGCCAGCAGTTTAGAGAATTGGACAGGGCACGAGCAGTACTTC. Translated, it gives CASSLENWTGHEQYF. The full variable domain, its missing parts supplied by reference TRBV28 and TRBJ2-7, is DVKVTQSSRYLVKRTGEKVFLECVQDMDHENMFWYRQDPGLGLRLIYFSYDVKMKEKGDIPEGYSVSREKKERFSLILESASTNQTSMYLCASSLENWTGHEQYFGPGTRLTVT.

This sequence joins TRBV30 and TRBJ2-1; 9 nucleotides agree with TRBD2. The germline V gene encodes CDR1 GTSNPN and CDR2 SVGIG (reference sequence). The CDR3 totals 12 residues. V was clipped by 3 bases and J by 10 bases; unmatched bases: 4. CDR3 sequence reads: CAWSSTSGEQFF. In DNA, the CDR3 is TGTGCCTGGAGCTCGACTAGCGGCGAGCAGTTCTTC. The whole variable domain, filled in from reference TRBV30 and TRBJ2-1, reads SQTIHQWPATLVQPVGSPLSLECTVEGTSNPNLYWYRQAAGRGLQLLFYSVGIGQISSEVPQNLSASRPQDRQFILSSKKLLLSDSGFYLCAWSSTSGEQFFGPGTRLTVL.

The chain uses TRBV19 and TRBJ1-4; D gene uncertain. With 5 bases removed from V and 0 bases from J, the gap between germline ends came to 7 bases. This CDR3 has 14 residues. Germline V gene lookup returns CDR1 LNHDA and CDR2 SQIVND (reference sequence). The CDR3 DNA is TGTGCCAGTAGTTTACAAGCAACTAATGAAAAACTGTTTTTT. As protein: CASSLQATNEKLFF. Full variable domain (rest looked up from reference TRBV19 and TRBJ1-4): DGGITQSPKYLFRKEGQNVTLSCEQNLNHDAMYWYRQDPGQGLRLIYYSQIVNDFQKGDIAEGYSVSREKKESFPLTVTSAQKNPTAFYLCASSLQATNEKLFFGSGTQLSVL.

The chain links TRBV6-1 to TRBJ1-2; D might be TRBD1 (6 bases). Per germline, CDR1 MNHNS and CDR2 SASEGT. Between the trimmed V and J ends, which lost 7 bases and 1 base, there was a span of 13 bases. This CDR3 spans 14 amino acids. The CDR3 sequence: CASNPPDSNYGYTF. The CDR3, as DNA: TGTGCCAGCAACCCTCCGGACAGTAACTATGGCTACACCTTC.

The chain is built from TRBV9 and TRBJ2-1; 13 bases map to TRBD2. This CDR3 has 17 amino acids. Trimming took 0 bases from V and 8 from J; bases not matched to a gene: 8. Germline values: CDR1 SGDLS, CDR2 YYNGEE. CDR3 protein: CASSVEGTSGIRDEQFF. DNA of the CDR3: TGTGCCAGCAGCGTAGAGGGGACTAGCGGGATAAGAGATGAGCAGTTCTTC.

The chain employs TRBV5-1 and TRBJ2-1; 8 bases line up with TRBD2. CDR3 size: 15 residues. V gave up 1 base and J gave up 4 bases; unmatched junction bases: 4. Looked up from germline, CDR1 is SGHRS and CDR2 is YFSETQ. The CDR3 reads CASSLSGGSYNEQFF. CDR3 nucleotide sequence: TGCGCCAGCAGCTTGAGCGGGGGATCTTACAATGAGCAGTTCTTC.

The rearrangement uses TRBV6-5 and TRBJ1-2, with D possibly TRBD1 on 5 matching bases. The CDR3 has 13 amino acids. V dropped 5 bases and J dropped 8 bases, with 15 bases sitting between them. Germline loops: CDR1 MNHEY, CDR2 SVGAGI. CDR3 nucleotides: TGTGCCAGCAGTCGACAGCCCGCTTTGGGCTACACCTTC. Its translation: CASSRQPALGYTF.

The chain combines TRBV18 with TRBJ2-7; TRBD1 agrees at 7 bases. Germline V gives CDR1 KGHSH, CDR2 LQKENI. This CDR3 is built from 14 residues. V shed 2 bases, J shed 2 bases, and the junction held 3 bases outside the gene matches. DNA of the CDR3: TGTGCCAGCTCACCAGGGACAGCTACCTACGAGCAGTACTTC. Translated, it gives CASSPGTATYEQYF.